Listed below are T cell receptor beta chains from one sample, sequenced in a study of T cells in tumors after PD-1 blockade. This table comes from immunoSEQ multiplex PCR, and its TCRdb copy is limited to in-frame clones, with some not included. In the table there are approximately 63,000 clones, roughly 70% of which are singletons. The sequenced sample was PBMCs, obtained after anti-PD-1 treatment. These receptors were taken from a human donor with basal cell carcinoma. The CDR3 runs from the conserved cysteine through the conserved F or W. D genes are given only for firm matches. Some rows mark clone size as missing; the rest say once, few, many or name a class of expanded clone.

clone size	V gene	J gene	D gene	CDR3 DNA	CDR3 protein
.	TRBV19	TRBJ2-7	.	TGTGCCAGTAGCCATCGACAGGTTACCTACGAGCAGTACTTC	CASSHRQVTYEQYF
.	TRBV6-6	TRBJ1-1	TRBD1	TGTGCCAGCAGCACCACAGGGGGTGAAGCTTTCTTT	CASSTTGGEAFF
.	TRBV5-4	TRBJ2-5	TRBD2	TGTGCCAGCAGCTTGGAAGGTAGCGGGGGGGCGTATGAGACCCAGTACTTC	CASSLEGSGGAYETQYF
.	TRBV24-1	TRBJ2-3	.	TGTGCCACCAGTGTCCCAGGGGGGGGCACAGATACGCAGTATTTT	CATSVPGGGTDTQYF
.	TRBV21-1	TRBJ1-2	.	TGTGCCAGCAGCAAGGTCCAACAGGGGGCCTTTAACTATGGCTACACCTTC	CASSKVQQGAFNYGYTF
few	TRBV11-1	TRBJ1-1	.	TGTGCCAGCAGCCGAGGAACATTGAACACTGAAGCTTTCTTT	CASSRGTLNTEAFF
.	TRBV24-1	TRBJ2-1	TRBD2	TGTGCCACCAGTGATACCTTAGCGGGGGGGCCGCTCTTC	CATSDTLAGGPLF
once	TRBV5-6	TRBJ1-4	.	TGTGCCAGCAGCATATGGCCGGGAGGTAATGAAAAACTGTTTTTT	CASSIWPGGNEKLFF
.	TRBV5-1	TRBJ1-1	TRBD1	TGCGCCAGCACTCCGGGACAGCCTGGAACTGAAGCTTTCTTT	CASTPGQPGTEAFF
.	TRBV5-6	TRBJ1-1	.	TGTGCCAGCAGCTCGACAGCGAACACTGAAGCTTTCTTT	CASSSTANTEAFF
.	TRBV27	TRBJ1-2	.	TGTGCCAGCAGTTTGTCAGGACAGAACTATGGCTACACCTTC	CASSLSGQNYGYTF
once	TRBV5-1	TRBJ2-5	TRBD1	TGCGCCAGCCGTGTGCTGGGACAGGGGGGAGAGACCCAGTACTTC	CASRVLGQGGETQYF
.	TRBV6-5	TRBJ2-4	TRBD1	TGTGCCAGCAGTTCCCTAGGACAGGGGGTCCTTCAGTACTTC	CASSSLGQGVLQYF
.	TRBV30	TRBJ1-3	.	TGTGCCTGGATTAGGGTCTCTGGAAACACCATATATTTT	CAWIRVSGNTIYF
.	TRBV24-1	TRBJ1-2	TRBD1	TGTGCCACCAGTGATTCCGGAACAGGGGGCGATGGCTACACCTTC	CATSDSGTGGDGYTF
.	TRBV5-1	TRBJ2-3	.	TGCGCCAGCAGCTTTGGTGGGGACACAGATACGCAGTATTTT	CASSFGGDTDTQYF
.	TRBV6-1	TRBJ2-5	TRBD2	TGTGCCAGCAGTGAACTGGCGGGGGGGCCGGAGACCCAGTACTTC	CASSELAGGPETQYF
.	TRBV19	TRBJ1-2	.	TGTGCCAGTAGAGCGATGGGGGGCCCGGTGGGCTACACCTTC	CASRAMGGPVGYTF
.	TRBV5-6	TRBJ1-6	.	TGTGCCAGCAGCATCAGGGGACCCTATAATTCACCCCTCCACTTT	CASSIRGPYNSPLHF
few	TRBV19	TRBJ1-2	.	TGTGCCAGTAGTATCGAAGCTTATTGGGACACCTTCTATGGCTACACCTTC	CASSIEAYWDTFYGYTF
.	TRBV5-6	TRBJ2-3	TRBD2	TGTGCCAGCAGCTTGGGGGTGGGCGGGAGACATATCACAGATACGCAGTATTTT	CASSLGVGGRHITDTQYF
.	TRBV27	TRBJ1-5	.	TGTGCCAGCAGTTCAAGTATAGGGGGTGGTGGGGCCCAGCATTTT	CASSSSIGGGGAQHF
.	TRBV5-8	TRBJ1-2	.	TGTGCCAGCACCTCCTCAGGAGTCTATGGCTACACCTTC	CASTSSGVYGYTF
once	TRBV3-1/TRBV3-2	TRBJ2-7	TRBD2	TGTGCCAGCAGCCCTCCGACTAGCGGGGGCCACGAGCAGTACTTC	CASSPPTSGGHEQYF
.	TRBV5-4	TRBJ2-6	.	TGTGCCAGCAGCCTCCGACAGGCAATCAGTGGGGCCAACGTCCTGACTTTC	CASSLRQAISGANVLTF
few	TRBV27	TRBJ1-6	.	TGTGCCAGCAGTTTAAGGGAGGGTTCACCCCTCCACTTT	CASSLREGSPLHF
.	TRBV6-5	TRBJ1-5	TRBD1	TGTGCCAGCAGCCTTGTTACAGGGGGCAATCAGCCCCAGCATTTT	CASSLVTGGNQPQHF